Each of the 3 T cell receptor beta chains below was sequenced from the same sample in a study of control samples from healthy donors and cancer patients. Sequencing used immunoSEQ multiplex PCR; TCRdb keeps in-frame clones, though not all of them. The repertoire holds 130,000 or so clones, with roughly 94% as singletons. The sequenced sample was blood. The receptors shown here come from a man in his forties or fifties in good health.

V is TRBV7-2 and J is TRBJ1-5; no clear D gene. Per the germline V gene, CDR1 is SGHTA and CDR2 is FQGNSA. Trimming removed 0 bases from V and 1 base from J, with 7 bases in between. CDR3 length: 15 amino acids. As DNA, the CDR3 is TGTGCCAGCAGCTTAGCCGGGGTGAGCAATCAGCCCCAGCATTTT. Translating it yields CASSLAGVSNQPQHF. The full variable domain, in which reference TRBV7-2 and TRBJ1-5 provide the parts outside the CDR3, is GAGVSQSPSNKVTEKGKDVELRCDPISGHTALYWYRQSLGQGLEFLIYFQGNSAPDKSGLPSDRFSAERTGGSVSTLTIQRTQQEDSAVYLCASSLAGVSNQPQHFGDGTRLSIL.

V usage is TRBV11-2 and J usage is TRBJ2-1; perhaps TRBD2 as D (7 bases). This CDR3 comprises 16 residues. Germline lookup yields CDR1 SGHAT and CDR2 FQNNGV. V lost 1 base to trimming and J lost 0 bases, with 10 bases between them. Written as DNA, the CDR3 is TGTGCCAGCAGCTTAGGGGGGGGACACTCCTACAATGAGCAGTTCTTC. This gives the protein CASSLGGGHSYNEQFF.

This chain joins TRBV28 and TRBJ1-1; D is uncertain. This CDR3 spans 15 amino acids. Germline V lookup: CDR1 MDHEN, CDR2 SYDVKM. The V and J ends lost 5 bases and 11 bases respectively, with 24 bases between them. The CDR3 reads CASSPAVSNRWGAFF. CDR3 DNA sequence: TGTGCCAGCAGTCCAGCGGTTAGTAATCGGTGGGGTGCTTTCTTT.